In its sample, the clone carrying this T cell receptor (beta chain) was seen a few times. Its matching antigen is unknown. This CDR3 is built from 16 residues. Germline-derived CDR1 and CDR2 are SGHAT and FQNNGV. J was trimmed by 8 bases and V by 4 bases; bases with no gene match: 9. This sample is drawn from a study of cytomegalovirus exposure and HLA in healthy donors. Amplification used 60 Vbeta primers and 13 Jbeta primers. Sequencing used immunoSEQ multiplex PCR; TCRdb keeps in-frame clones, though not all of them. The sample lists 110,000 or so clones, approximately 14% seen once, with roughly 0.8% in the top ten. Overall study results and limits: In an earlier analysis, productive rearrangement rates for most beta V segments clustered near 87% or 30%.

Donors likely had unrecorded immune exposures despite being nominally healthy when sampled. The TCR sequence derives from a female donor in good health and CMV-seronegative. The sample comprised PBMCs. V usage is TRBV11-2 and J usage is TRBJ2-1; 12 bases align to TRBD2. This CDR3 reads CASSSSWTSGNHEQFF. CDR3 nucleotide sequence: TGTGCCAGCAGCTCCTCCTGGACTAGCGGGAACCATGAGCAGTTCTTC.